Reported below is one T cell receptor (beta chain). What it binds is unknown. The record originates from a study of cytomegalovirus exposure and HLA in healthy donors. Study-level findings and limits: CMV serostatus stood as the only immune exposure information on hand.

Germline V gene lookup returns CDR1 MDHEN and CDR2 SYDVKM. Trimming took 6 bases from V and 4 from J, leaving 13 bases between them. This CDR3 has 13 residues. The PCR made use of 60 Vbeta and 13 Jbeta primers. Profiled with immunoSEQ multiplex PCR; TCRdb holds only in-frame clones, not every one. The table includes 100,000 to 150,000 clones, roughly 80% detected once. Source material: PBMCs. This sequence originates from a woman aged 40 to 49 in good health and CMV-seronegative. V and J are TRBV28 and TRBJ2-7; perhaps TRBD1 as D (6 bases). CDR3: CASRNPQGYEQYF. CDR3 DNA: TGTGCCAGCAGAAACCCACAGGGATACGAGCAGTACTTC.